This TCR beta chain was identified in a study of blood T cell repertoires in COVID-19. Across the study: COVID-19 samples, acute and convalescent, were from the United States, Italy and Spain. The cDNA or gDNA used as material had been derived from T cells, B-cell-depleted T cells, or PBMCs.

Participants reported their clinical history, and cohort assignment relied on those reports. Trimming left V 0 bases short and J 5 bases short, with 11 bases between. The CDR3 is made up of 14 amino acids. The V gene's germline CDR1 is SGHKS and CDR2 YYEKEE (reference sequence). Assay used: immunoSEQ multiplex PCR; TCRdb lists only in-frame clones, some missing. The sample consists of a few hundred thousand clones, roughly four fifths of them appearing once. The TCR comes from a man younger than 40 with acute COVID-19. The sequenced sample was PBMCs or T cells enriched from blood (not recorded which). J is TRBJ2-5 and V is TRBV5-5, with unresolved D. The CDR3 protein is CASSLVPGPETQYF. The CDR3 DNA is TGTGCCAGCAGCTTGGTTCCAGGCCCGGAGACCCAGTACTTC.